This TCR beta chain stems from a study of shared clonotypes between healthy human individuals. Division of CD4+ cells produced a CD45RA+ naive subset and a CD45RA-negative memory subset. The method was immunoSEQ multiplex PCR; TCRdb's version includes in-frame clones alone and lacks a portion of them. This sample carries millions of clones, more than 80% of them seen once, and the ten largest clones take over 0.12%. This receptor was identified in a man aged 18 to 30 in good health. Sequencing input: naive CD4+ T cells sorted from blood. The subset is: CD45RA+ positively selected.

The CDR3 nucleotides read TGTGCCATCAGTGAGTCGGACAGCCCTGTCACTGAAGCTTTCTTT. Protein product: CAISESDSPVTEAFF. The chain links TRBV10-3 to TRBJ1-1, with D tentatively TRBD1 (6 bases). The CDR3 totals 15 residues. V lost 0 bases, J lost 4 bases, and 12 bases lay in between. CDR1 is ENHRY, CDR2 SYGVKD, per germline.